This T cell receptor (beta chain) comes out of a study of metastatic and nonmetastatic thyroid tumors. MiXCR reprocessed the PCR reads for TCRdb. The data show about 30,000 clones, approximately 25% seen once. In this sample, this clone turned up a few times. Antigen unknown. No patient received treatment before thyroid surgery. Study-level results: TCR beta diversity was reportedly significantly higher in malignant thyroid tumors than benign nodules, in blood and tumor.

V lost 1 base and J lost 2, with 9 bases in between. CDR3 length equals 14 residues. This rearrangement joins TRBV12-3 or TRBV12-4 to TRBJ2-7; D remains unclear. Sequencing input: blood. This sequence was found in a female donor with papillary thyroid cancer or a benign thyroid nodule (not recorded which). Some clones in this sample may be carry-over from other donors' samples. The CDR3 sequence: CASSLDSRPYEQYF. The CDR3 nucleotides are TGTGCCAGCAGTTTAGACTCAAGGCCCTACGAGCAGTACTTC.